This T cell receptor beta chain is drawn from a study of OX40 agonist ivuxolimab in advanced cancers. Regarding the study in general: Ivuxolimab, which targeted the costimulatory receptor OX40 (CD134), was an agonistic, fully human IgG2 monoclonal antibody. Intravenous ivuxolimab was administered to patients every 2 weeks at six dose levels: 0.01, 0.1, 0.3, 1.5, 3 and 10 mg/kg. Of the roughly 52 dose-escalation patients, hepatocellular carcinoma was present in about 19, melanoma in about 15, renal cell carcinoma in 9 and head and neck cancer in 9. The dose-escalation cohort was around 83% male with a mean age of around 62 years, ranging from roughly 23 to 85. Prior anti-PD-1, anti-PD-L1 or anti-CTLA-4 therapy was permitted, and about 40% of dose-escalation patients had received checkpoint inhibitors. Partial responses occurred in three dose-escalation patients: two with cutaneous melanoma and one with hepatocellular carcinoma. The point of sequencing TCRbeta in the periphery was to test whether ivuxolimab changed TCR sequence diversity and drove clonal T-cell expansion. The paper describes the monotherapy dose-escalation part (N of about 57 patients) of the phase I trial of ivuxolimab.

CDR1 SGHTA and CDR2 FQGNSA are derived from the germline V gene. V loses 0 bases, J loses 2 bases, and the germline ends lie 10 bases apart. Its CDR3 holds 15 amino acids, cysteine through phenylalanine. Solely the CDR3 DNA is kept, with 45 bases framed from the first base. What the work shows at the level of the full study, not this receptor alone: At doses from 0.1 to 3.0 mg/kg, clonal expansion was seen in both CD4+ and CD8+ blood T cells between baseline and week 6. In the 0.1-3.0 mg/kg groups, partial responders were among the patients with the lowest normalized peripheral clonal expansion, particularly in CD8+ T cells. After ivuxolimab, expanded clones were on average more numerous among CD8+ T cells than among CD4+ T cells. Low levels of normalized T-cell clonal expansion were also seen in some nonresponding patients. The antigen specificity of the clonally expanded peripheral T cells was not determined.

On this clone: No antigen is known for it. No much larger clone exists at a distance of one base, and base qualities are not known.

The trial excluded patients who had a history of autoimmune disease or who were on systemic immunosuppression. Peripheral blood for TCR sequencing was collected from all dose cohorts at baseline, on cycle 4 day 1, and on cycle 7 day 1. The samples were drawn from a first-in-human, open-label, multicenter phase I dose-escalation trial of ivuxolimab. Adults with locally advanced or metastatic melanoma, renal cell, hepatocellular, or head and neck squamous cell carcinoma were enrolled in the trial. Before TCR sequencing, CD4+ and CD8+ T cells were separately sorted from peripheral blood. To sequence the TCRbeta CDR3 region, genomic DNA was isolated from the sorted cells. TCRbeta CDR3 regions were sequenced using the immunoSEQ Assay. TCRdb holds this immuneACCESS table with in-frame rearrangements only. Some clones are missing; in checked studies, unresolved V genes explain under half, and the rest has no known cause. Recorded for this sample are 85,000 to 100,000 clones; about 92% of them occurred a single time. Around 0.3% of the sample is in the top ten clones.

This specimen consisted of CD4+ or CD8+ T cells sorted from blood, obtained in a trial of the OX40 agonist ivuxolimab. The receptor comes from an adult with an advanced solid tumor such as melanoma, head and neck, liver or kidney cancer. The chain is encoded by TRBV7-2 joined to TRBJ1-2; confidence is insufficient to name the D gene. The DNA sequence is given as TGTGCCAGCAGCTTAGCGGCCGCGGGAAACTATGGCTACACCTTC. Translated, it gives CASSLAAAGNYGYTF.